The 25 T cell receptor beta chains presented below share a single source sample, sequenced in a study of OX40 agonist ivuxolimab in advanced cancers. The protocol was immunoSEQ multiplex PCR, while the TCRdb copy is restricted to in-frame clones and leaves out a portion. The table has 70,000 to 90,000 clones, approximately 84% seen once; the top ten hold around 7.2%. Source: CD4+ or CD8+ T cells sorted from blood, taken in a trial of the OX40 agonist ivuxolimab. The receptors derive from an adult with an advanced solid tumor such as melanoma, head and neck, liver or kidney cancer.

The rearrangement links TRBV18 to TRBJ1-1, with D unresolved. Per the germline V gene, CDR1 is KGHSH and CDR2 is LQKENI. The V gene lost 2 bases and the J gene lost 6 bases, with 13 bases spanning the gap. CDR3 length: 14 residues. CDR3 region: CASSPTQAIAEAFF. The CDR3 nucleotides are TGTGCCAGCTCACCAACCCAGGCCATCGCTGAAGCTTTCTTT.

In the case of this clone: The junction does not match germline at one end; this may be a read error. The chain links TRBV28 to TRBJ1-2; 9 bases fit TRBD1. The CDR3 extends over 14 amino acids. Germline V gives CDR1 MDHEN, CDR2 SYDVKM. The CDR3: CASGQGSAKYGYTF. CDR3 bases: TGTGCCAGCGGACAGGGGTCTGCTAAATATGGCTACACCTTC.

There are a few counts of this clone. The chain couples TRBV27 to TRBJ1-2; maybe TRBD1 (5 bases). The CDR3 loop spans 14 amino acids. CDR1 is MNHEY and CDR2 is SMNVEV in the germline V gene (reference sequence). The V end was cut by 2 bases, the J end by 4 bases, with 11 bases between. The CDR3 protein is CASSLGGFPYGYTF. The CDR3 region has the DNA TGTGCCAGCAGTTTAGGGGGATTCCCCTATGGCTACACCTTC.

The chain carries TRBV5-6 and TRBJ1-1; D ambiguous. The CDR3 has 14 amino acids. Germline CDR1 reads SGHDT; CDR2 reads YYEEEE. With 2 bases removed from V and 2 bases from J, the gap between germline ends came to 10 bases. CDR3 in DNA: TGTGCCAGCAGCTTTGGGGTACTAAACACTGAAGCTTTCTTT. Protein: CASSFGVLNTEAFF.

The chain has TRBV25-1 and TRBJ2-7; 9 bases map to TRBD1. Germline V lookup: CDR1 MGHDK, CDR2 SYGVNS. V was clipped by 2 bases and J by 2 bases; unmatched bases: 4. The CDR3 contains 15 residues. For the CDR3, the DNA is TGTGCCAGCAGTGAAGATGGGACAGGGCCCTACGAGCAGTACTTC. The encoded protein is CASSEDGTGPYEQYF.

The J gene is TRBJ1-2, the V gene TRBV10-3, with D hard to call. Germline values: CDR1 ENHRY, CDR2 SYGVKD. This CDR3 is 13 amino acids long. Deletions cut 3 bases from V and 4 bases from J, with 9 bases between. The CDR3 nucleotides are TGTGCCATCAGTGAAATGGCCCTCTATGGCTACACCTTC. Amino acid sequence: CAISEMALYGYTF.

The V gene is TRBV7-2, the J gene TRBJ2-4, with D possibly matching TRBD1 (6 bases). Trimming took 0 bases from V and 4 from J, leaving 10 bases between them. CDR1 SGHTA and CDR2 FQGNSA come from the germline V gene. CDR3 length: 15 residues. The CDR3 DNA reads as TGTGCCAGCAGCTTAGCTGGACAGCAAAAAAACATTCAGTACTTC. Amino acid sequence: CASSLAGQQKNIQYF.

The rearrangement links TRBV6-5 to TRBJ1-6, with D maybe TRBD1 (6 bases). Germline V gene sequence: CDR1 MNHEY, CDR2 SVGAGI. The CDR3 extends over 16 amino acids. V was cut by 1 base and J by 4 bases, with 11 bases left in between. This CDR3 reads CASSYLTGNYNSPLHF. In nucleotides, the CDR3 is TGTGCCAGCAGTTACTTAACAGGGAATTATAATTCACCCCTCCACTTT.

The chain joins TRBV30 to TRBJ2-3, with 8 bases lining up with TRBD2. The CDR3 sequence is 13 residues long. In germline, CDR1 is GTSNPN, CDR2 SVGIG (reference sequence). With V trimmed by 3 bases and J by 5 bases, 4 bases remained unmatched. CDR3 in DNA: TGTGCCTGGAGCGCGGGGGGCAGAGATACGCAGTATTTT. This sequence encodes CAWSAGGRDTQYF.

The J gene is TRBJ1-1, the V gene TRBV6-1; 12 bases agree with TRBD1. Losses at the gene ends were 4 bases for V and 5 bases for J; bases not matched to a gene: 8. The V gene's germline CDR1 is MNHNS and CDR2 SASEGT. This CDR3 spans 16 amino acids. The CDR3 region has the DNA TGTGCCAGCAGTGGGTGGTCGGGACAGGGGGCAACTGAAGCTTTCTTT. The encoded protein is CASSGWSGQGATEAFF.

The chain combines TRBV4-1 with TRBJ2-5, with D unresolved. The V gene's germline CDR1 is MGHRA and CDR2 YSYEKL. The CDR3 loop spans 14 amino acids. The V gene lost 4 bases and the J gene lost 1 base, with 10 bases spanning the gap. DNA for the CDR3: TGCGCCAGCAGCCTCCTAGACCTCCAAGAGACCCAGTACTTC. Its protein product is CASSLLDLQETQYF.

This chain uses TRBV7-9 with TRBJ2-7; D gene unclear. There are 13 residues in the CDR3. From germline, CDR1 is SEHNR and CDR2 FQNEAQ (reference sequence). Trimming removed 0 bases from V and 3 bases from J, with 6 bases in between. CDR3 amino acids: CASSLAERYEQYF. The DNA for the CDR3 is TGTGCCAGCAGCTTAGCAGAGCGCTACGAGCAGTACTTC. The full variable domain, its missing parts supplied by reference TRBV7-9 and TRBJ2-7, is DTGVSQNPRHKITKRGQNVTFRCDPISEHNRLYWYRQTLGQGPEFLTYFQNEAQLEKSRLLSDRFSAERPKGSFSTLEIQRTEQGDSAMYLCASSLAERYEQYFGPGTRLTVT.

Here the CDR3 DNA reads TGTGCCAGCAGCCAGGGGGGCCCCGGGAATGAGCAGTTCTTC. This gives the protein CASSQGGPGNEQFF. The chain uses TRBV6-5 and TRBJ2-1; maybe TRBD1 (7 bases). The CDR3 length is 14 residues. V was pared by 6 bases and J by 7 bases, with 16 bases between. Germline V gene lookup returns CDR1 MNHEY and CDR2 SVGAGI.

This rearrangement joins TRBV4-3 to TRBJ2-7; 8 positions match TRBD1. Looked up from germline, CDR1 is LGHNA and CDR2 is YSLEER. The CDR3 length is 15 residues. The ends lost 4 bases at V and 3 bases at J; junction bases unmatched: 8. CDR3: CASSPGQAAVYEQYF. CDR3 DNA sequence: TGCGCCAGCAGCCCGGGACAGGCCGCCGTCTACGAGCAGTACTTC.

V usage is TRBV5-1 and J usage is TRBJ2-5; the D gene is possibly TRBD2 (5 bases). The CDR3 runs to 15 residues. The germline gives CDR1 SGHRS, CDR2 YFSETQ. The ends were cut back, 0 bases at V and 5 bases at J, with 14 bases in the middle. The CDR3: CASSLAGENGETQYF. The CDR3 DNA sequence: TGCGCCAGCAGCTTGGCCGGGGAAAACGGGGAGACCCAGTACTTC.

This chain uses TRBV11-1 with TRBJ2-2; a weak D match, TRBD2 (5 bases). V gave up 2 bases and J gave up 9 bases, with 13 bases separating them. CDR1 and CDR2 from the germline V gene are SGHAT and FQDESV (reference sequence). The CDR3 consists of 14 residues. In DNA form, the CDR3 reads TGTGCCAGCAGCTTATACGCGGGTGAAAGGGAGCTGTTTTTT. Its protein product is CASSLYAGERELFF.

This sequence joins TRBV7-9 and TRBJ2-1, with 9 bases aligning to TRBD2. CDR1 is SEHNR and CDR2 is FQNEAQ in the germline V gene (reference sequence). This CDR3 has 14 amino acids. V shed 8 bases, J shed 8 bases, and the junction held 10 bases outside the gene matches. The CDR3 DNA is TGTGCCAGCCGGGCTAGCGGGATTTTGTATGAGCAGTTCTTC. Its translation: CASRASGILYEQFF.

This clone was observed once. This chain uses TRBV29-1 with TRBJ2-4, with D possibly being TRBD2 (6 bases). The V end lost 4 bases, the J end lost 8 bases, and 9 bases lay between the germline ends. This CDR3 spans 11 amino acids. Germline V gene sequence: CDR1 SQVTM, CDR2 ANQGSEA. The CDR3 sequence is CSVGRADIQYF. The CDR3, as DNA: TGCAGCGTTGGGAGGGCGGACATTCAGTACTTC. Combining the CDR3 with reference TRBV29-1 and TRBJ2-4 gives the whole variable domain SAVISQKPSRDICQRGTSLTIQCQVDSQVTMMFWYRQQPGQSLTLIATANQGSEATYESGFVIDKFPISRPNLTFSTLTVSNMSPEDSSIYLCSVGRADIQYFGAGTRLSVL.

The chain carries TRBV20-1 and TRBJ2-3; D is uncertain. Trimming stripped 3 bases from V and 4 bases from J, with 5 bases between. Germline CDR1 and CDR2: DFQATT and SNEGSKA (reference sequence). The CDR3 sequence is 11 residues long. CDR3 residues: CSARLSDTQYF. The CDR3 nucleotides are TGCAGTGCTAGGCTTTCAGATACGCAGTATTTT.

The chain employs TRBV18 and TRBJ1-6; D is possibly TRBD1 (6 bases). With 5 bases removed from V and 7 bases from J, the gap between germline ends came to 18 bases. Germline V lookup: CDR1 KGHSH, CDR2 LQKENI. The CDR3 is made up of 16 amino acids. CDR3 loop: CASSWSYRERNSPLHF. Here the CDR3 DNA reads TGTGCCAGCTCATGGAGCTACAGGGAAAGGAATTCACCCCTCCACTTT.

V is TRBV2 and J is TRBJ1-1; no reliable D call. This CDR3 has 13 residues. V shed 0 bases and J shed 7 bases, with 9 bases lying between them. Germline-derived CDR1 and CDR2 are SNHLY and FYNNEI. The CDR3, as DNA: TGTGCCAGCAGTGAAGCAGGCGAAAGTGAAGCTTTCTTT. Encoded protein: CASSEAGESEAFF.

The gene calls are TRBV4-2 and TRBJ2-7; perhaps D is TRBD1 or TRBD2 (5 bases each). The germline V gene encodes CDR1 LGHNA and CDR2 YNFKEQ. The CDR3 extends over 15 amino acids. Trimming took 5 bases from V and 1 from J, leaving 15 bases between them. CDR3 amino acids: CASSLHDGASYEQYF. CDR3 DNA: TGTGCCAGCAGCTTACATGACGGGGCGTCCTACGAGCAGTACTTC.

The V and J genes are TRBV7-2 and TRBJ2-7; TRBD1 matches at 8 bases. Germline V CDR1 and CDR2: SGHTA, FQGNSA. V gave up 5 bases and J gave up 6 bases; unmatched junction bases: 6. The CDR3 sequence is 13 residues long. The DNA for the CDR3 is TGTGCCAGCAGCCAGGACAGGGCGGGCGAGCAGTACTTC. Encoded protein: CASSQDRAGEQYF.

The chain employs TRBV7-9 and TRBJ1-5; no definite D call. This CDR3 region has 14 residues. CDR1 is SEHNR and CDR2 is FQNEAQ in the germline V gene (reference sequence). The V and J ends lost 3 bases and 1 base respectively, with 7 bases between them. Written as DNA, the CDR3 is TGTGCCAGCAGCTTTTTGGGGAGCAATCAGCCCCAGCATTTT. Protein: CASSFLGSNQPQHF.

This chain joins TRBV9 and TRBJ1-1; no clear D gene. V shed 3 bases and J shed 1 base, with 4 bases lying between them. The CDR3 contains 12 residues. CDR1 and CDR2 (germline): SGDLS, YYNGEE. Here the CDR3 reads CASSAGNTEAFF. The CDR3 DNA follows: TGTGCCAGCAGCGCGGGGAACACTGAAGCTTTCTTT. The full variable domain, completed using reference TRBV9 and TRBJ1-1, is DSGVTQTPKHLITATGQRVTLRCSPRSGDLSVYWYQQSLDQGLQFLIQYYNGEERAKGNILERFSAQQFPDLHSELNLSSLELGDSALYFCASSAGNTEAFFGQGTRLTVV.